The 19 T cell receptor beta chains reported below all come from one sample, sequenced in a study of cytomegalovirus exposure and HLA in healthy donors. Primers included in the PCR were 60 Vbeta and 13 Jbeta primers. The data were produced by immunoSEQ multiplex PCR, yet TCRdb's version contains in-frame clones alone and is incomplete. The sample includes around 200,000 clones. Specimen: PBMCs. These receptors all come from a girl aged 2-15 years in good health and CMV-seropositive.

J is TRBJ2-3 and V is TRBV4-1; D gene unclear. The ends were cut back, 5 bases at V and 6 bases at J, with 12 bases in the middle. Germline CDR1 reads MGHRA; CDR2 reads YSYEKL. This CDR3 comprises 13 residues. The CDR3 loop is CASSFRAADTQYF. The CDR3 region has the DNA TGCGCCAGCAGCTTCCGTGCCGCGGATACGCAGTATTTT.

The chain carries TRBV7-9 and TRBJ1-5, with 8 bases lining up with TRBD1. V shed 3 bases and J 2 bases; nucleotides not matched to a gene: 0. Germline assignment: CDR1 SEHNR and CDR2 FQNEAQ (reference sequence). The CDR3 spans 14 residues. In DNA form, the CDR3 reads TGTGCCAGCAGCTTGGACAGGGGCAATCAGCCCCAGCATTTT. This encodes CASSLDRGNQPQHF. Together with reference TRBV7-9 and TRBJ1-5, the CDR3 gives the full variable domain: DTGVSQNPRHKITKRGQNVTFRCDPISEHNRLYWYRQTLGQGPEFLTYFQNEAQLEKSRLLSDRFSAERPKGSFSTLEIQRTEQGDSAMYLCASSLDRGNQPQHFGDGTRLSIL.

The V gene is TRBV10-1, the J gene TRBJ2-1; 8 nucleotides align to TRBD1. There are 15 residues in the CDR3. Germline loops: CDR1 WNHNN, CDR2 SYGVQD (reference sequence). J lost 8 bases, V lost 2 bases, and 8 bases had no gene match. For the CDR3, the DNA is TGCGCCAGCAGTGAGCGGCAGGGGGCTGGGGATGAGCAGTTCTTC. It encodes CASSERQGAGDEQFF.

The rearrangement uses TRBV6-1 and TRBJ1-5; TRBD1 matches 9 bases. Germline values: CDR1 MNHNS, CDR2 SASEGT. The trim removed 3 bases at V and 1 base at J, leaving 1 base unmatched. The CDR3 has 15 residues. The CDR3 loop reads CASSEGQGSNQPQHF. The CDR3 DNA is TGTGCCAGCAGTGAGGGACAGGGAAGCAATCAGCCCCAGCATTTT.

The rearrangement joins TRBV27 to TRBJ2-7; TRBD1 matches at 11 bases. V dropped 3 bases and J dropped 5; count of bases not matched to a gene: 9. This CDR3 comprises 16 residues. CDR1 is MNHEY and CDR2 is SMNVEV in the germline V gene (reference sequence). Here the CDR3 DNA reads TGTGCCAGCAGTTTGGGCCGGGACAGGGGGACCCACGAGCAGTACTTC. Its protein product is CASSLGRDRGTHEQYF.

The chain joins TRBV28 to TRBJ2-4; weak D call: TRBD2 (5 bases). The CDR3 contains 15 residues. Per germline, CDR1 MDHEN and CDR2 SYDVKM. Trimming took 0 bases from V and 5 from J, leaving 11 bases between them. CDR3 nucleotide sequence: TGTGCCAGCAGTTTATGGCCCATCGGGGAAAACATTCAGTACTTC. Its translation: CASSLWPIGENIQYF.

The genes are TRBV5-6 and TRBJ2-7; TRBD1 agrees at 11 bases. Germline CDR1 SGHDT, CDR2 YYEEEE. This CDR3 has 15 amino acids. V lost 0 bases and J lost 5; bases outside the gene matches: 4. The CDR3 bases are TGTGCCAGCAGCTTGGACCGGGACAGGGGGAACGAGCAGTACTTC. Translation gives CASSLDRDRGNEQYF.

The J gene is TRBJ2-2, the V gene TRBV27; 7 positions match TRBD1. The trim removed 2 bases at V and 7 bases at J, leaving 13 bases unmatched. CDR1 is MNHEY, CDR2 SMNVEV, per germline (reference sequence). CDR3 length equals 17 residues. The CDR3 DNA reads as TGTGCCAGCAGTTTAGAGCCCGACAGGGAATGGGGCGGGGAGCTGTTTTTT. Translated: CASSLEPDREWGGELFF.

The chain recombines TRBV14 with TRBJ2-3, with D uncertain. The CDR3 sequence is 15 residues long. Trimming left V 1 base short and J 3 bases short, with 11 bases between. The germline V gene encodes CDR1 SGHDN and CDR2 FVKESK. The CDR3, as DNA: TGTGCCAGCAGCCAAGGACTCACTCGGACAGATACGCAGTATTTT. This translates into CASSQGLTRTDTQYF.

V is TRBV30 and J is TRBJ1-5; 7 nucleotides agree with TRBD1. Germline V lookup: CDR1 GTSNPN, CDR2 SVGIG (reference sequence). This CDR3 region has 13 residues. The V gene end was trimmed by 5 bases and the J gene end by 3 bases; junction bases not matched to a gene: 4. The CDR3 DNA reads as TGTGCCTGGGCCGGGACAGCCAATCAGCCCCAGCATTTT. Its protein product is CAWAGTANQPQHF.

The CDR3 protein is CASSRQGISTDTQYF. The CDR3 DNA is TGTGCCAGTAGCAGACAGGGGATAAGCACAGATACGCAGTATTTT. This chain uses TRBV19 with TRBJ2-3; 8 bases are a match to TRBD1. Germline trimming cut 6 bases from V and 0 bases from J; bases unmatched to any gene: 5. The CDR3 is 15 residues long. CDR1 and CDR2 (germline): LNHDA, SQIVND (reference sequence).

The chain joins TRBV6-5 to TRBJ2-1; 7 nucleotides match TRBD2. Germline trimming cut 5 bases from V and 8 bases from J; bases unmatched to any gene: 6. Germline assignment: CDR1 MNHEY and CDR2 SVGAGI. This CDR3 has 13 amino acids. This chain's CDR3 is CASSKGLLHEQFF. CDR3 sequence (DNA): TGTGCCAGCAGTAAGGGACTATTGCATGAGCAGTTCTTC.

V gene TRBV7-9 combines with J gene TRBJ1-1; no firm D call. Between the trimmed V and J ends, which lost 1 base and 1 base, there was a span of 10 bases. The CDR3 is made up of 15 amino acids. The germline V gene has CDR1 SEHNR and CDR2 FQNEAQ (reference sequence). The CDR3, as DNA: TGTGCCAGCAGCTTAGTAGAATTTGGGAACACTGAAGCTTTCTTT. This translates into CASSLVEFGNTEAFF.

V usage is TRBV28 and J usage is TRBJ1-1; the D is unclear. From germline, CDR1 is MDHEN and CDR2 SYDVKM. V lost 1 base to trimming and J lost 6 bases, with 6 bases between them. The CDR3 runs to 12 residues. The CDR3 loop is CASSLSLPEAFF. The DNA for the CDR3 is TGTGCCAGCAGTTTATCCCTTCCTGAAGCTTTCTTT.

J is TRBJ1-1 and V is TRBV5-4; 7 nucleotides align to TRBD1. Per germline, CDR1 SGHNT and CDR2 YYREEE (reference sequence). Unmatched junction bases numbered 10, after V lost 6 bases and J lost 5 bases. The CDR3 extends over 14 amino acids. CDR3 nucleotide sequence: TGTGCCAGCAATAGGGCAGGGGGTATAACTGAAGCTTTCTTT. Its translation is CASNRAGGITEAFF. The full variable domain, in which reference TRBV5-4 and TRBJ1-1 provide the parts outside the CDR3, is ETGVTQSPTHLIKTRGQQVTLRCSSQSGHNTVSWYQQALGQGPQFIFQYYREEENGRGNFPPRFSGLQFPNYSSELNVNALELDDSALYLCASNRAGGITEAFFGQGTRLTVV.

V usage is TRBV11-2 and J usage is TRBJ2-1, with 10 bases that match TRBD2. The CDR3 loop spans 18 amino acids. Losses at the gene ends were 0 bases for V and 5 bases for J; bases not matched to a gene: 10. The germline gives CDR1 SGHAT, CDR2 FQNNGV. In DNA, the CDR3 is TGTGCCAGCAGCTTAGATTATCCCGGGACTAGCGCTCACAATGAGCAGTTCTTC. It codes for CASSLDYPGTSAHNEQFF.

The CDR3 sequence is CAWASGGRDEQFF. The CDR3, as DNA: TGTGCCTGGGCCAGCGGGGGAAGGGATGAGCAGTTCTTC. This sequence joins TRBV30 and TRBJ2-1; 8 nucleotides line up with TRBD2. Germline V gene lookup returns CDR1 GTSNPN and CDR2 SVGIG (reference sequence). With 5 bases clipped from V and 8 bases from J, the junction kept 8 bases outside the gene matches. The CDR3 is 13 residues long.

The CDR3 loop reads CASSSASGGRVTEAFF. Here the CDR3 DNA reads TGTGCCAGCAGCTCTGCCTCAGGGGGTAGGGTCACTGAAGCTTTCTTT. The chain has TRBV7-8 and TRBJ1-1; 7 bases map to TRBD1. Per germline, CDR1 SGHVS and CDR2 FQNEAQ. CDR3 size: 16 residues. J gave up 4 bases and V 4 bases, and 12 bases lay outside the gene matches.

The rearrangement links TRBV18 to TRBJ1-3; TRBD1 matches at 7 bases. The CDR3 is 16 amino acids. Germline lookup yields CDR1 KGHSH and CDR2 LQKENI. The V and J ends lost 2 bases and 3 bases, in that order; junction bases with no gene match: 7. This chain's CDR3 is CASSPEGAAFGNTIYF. The CDR3 DNA reads as TGTGCCAGCTCACCAGAGGGGGCGGCCTTTGGAAACACCATATATTTT.